This TCR beta chain derives from a study of OX40 agonist ivuxolimab in advanced cancers. Study-level background: Age averaged around 60 years (range about 20 to 80), and just over 80% were male.

Study-level points and caveats: Expanded clones belonging to CD8+ T cells outnumbered, on average, those of CD4+. Researchers did not establish what antigens the expanded peripheral T cells target.

Measured with immunoSEQ multiplex PCR; TCRdb has only the in-frame clones, and not every one. The sample records about 150,000 clones, about 92% being singletons. Individuals having autoimmune disease history or systemic immunosuppression were not enrolled. Between the trimmed V and J ends, which lost 3 bases and 5 bases, there was a span of 13 bases. The CDR3 contains 14 residues. Looked up from germline, CDR1 is LNHDA and CDR2 is SQIVND (reference sequence). For this clone: What it binds is unknown.

The sample here was CD4+ or CD8+ T cells sorted from blood, taken in a trial of the OX40 agonist ivuxolimab. The clonotype comes from an adult with an advanced solid tumor such as melanoma, head and neck, liver or kidney cancer. This chain uses TRBV19 with TRBJ1-1; no clear D. CDR3 sequence: CASSIVGFGTEAFF. CDR3 DNA sequence: TGTGCCAGTAGTATTGTGGGGTTTGGAACTGAAGCTTTCTTT.